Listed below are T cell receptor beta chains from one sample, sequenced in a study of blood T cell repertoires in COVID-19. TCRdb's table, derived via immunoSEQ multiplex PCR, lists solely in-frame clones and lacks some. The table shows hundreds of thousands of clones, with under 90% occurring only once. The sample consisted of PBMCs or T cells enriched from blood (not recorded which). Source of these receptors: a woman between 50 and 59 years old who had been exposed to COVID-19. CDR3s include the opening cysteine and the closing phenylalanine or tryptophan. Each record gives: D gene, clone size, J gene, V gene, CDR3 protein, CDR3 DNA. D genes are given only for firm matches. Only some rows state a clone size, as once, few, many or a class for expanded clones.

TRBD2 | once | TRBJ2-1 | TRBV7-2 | CASRSSGGDLHEQFF | TGTGCCAGCAGGTCTAGCGGGGGAGACCTCCACGAGCAGTTCTTC
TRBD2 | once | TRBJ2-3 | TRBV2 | CASIRGTSGGLTDTQYF | TGTGCCAGCATCCGAGGGACTAGCGGGGGGTTAACAGATACGCAGTATTTT
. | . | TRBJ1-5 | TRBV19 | CASRAGVSNQPQHF | TGTGCCAGTAGAGCGGGAGTAAGCAATCAGCCCCAGCATTTT
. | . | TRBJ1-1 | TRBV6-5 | CATRGLVAFF | TGTGCCACTCGAGGACTTGTAGCTTTCTTT
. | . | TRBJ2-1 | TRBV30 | CAWNPTGTGNEQFF | TGTGCCTGGAATCCCACAGGGACGGGTAATGAGCAGTTCTTC
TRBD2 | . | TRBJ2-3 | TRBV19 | CASSKRGSGGSTDTQYF | TGTGCCAGTAGTAAGCGTGGTAGCGGGGGGTCCACAGATACGCAGTATTTT
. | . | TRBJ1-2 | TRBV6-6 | CASRATGVSYGYTF | TGTGCCAGCAGGGCGACAGGAGTTTCCTATGGCTACACCTTC
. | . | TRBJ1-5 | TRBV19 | CASSSGLEPQHF | TGTGCCAGTAGTTCAGGTCTTGAGCCCCAGCATTTT
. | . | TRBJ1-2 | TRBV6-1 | CASSETQGRGYTF | TGTGCCAGCAGTGAAACACAGGGACGGGGCTACACCTTC
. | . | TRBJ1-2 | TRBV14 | CASSQITGVYGYTF | TGTGCCAGCAGCCAAATTACGGGAGTTTATGGCTACACCTTC
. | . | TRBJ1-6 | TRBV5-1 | CASSLAQSTGVYNSPLHF | TGCGCCAGCAGCTTGGCCCAATCGACAGGCGTCTATAATTCACCCCTCCACTTT
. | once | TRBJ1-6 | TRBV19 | CASSSRDGSSYNSPLHF | TGTGCCAGTAGTAGTAGGGACGGGAGCTCCTATAATTCACCCCTCCACTTT
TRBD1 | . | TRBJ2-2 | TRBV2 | CASRAQTGSFGELFF | TGTGCCAGCAGGGCACAGACAGGGAGTTTCGGGGAGCTGTTTTTT
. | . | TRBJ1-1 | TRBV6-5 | CASSYSPRDTEAFF | TGTGCCAGCAGTTACTCGCCGCGGGACACTGAAGCTTTCTTT
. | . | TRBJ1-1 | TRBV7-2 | CASSSAGVANTEAFF | TGTGCCAGCAGCTCTGCAGGGGTCGCCAACACTGAAGCTTTCTTT
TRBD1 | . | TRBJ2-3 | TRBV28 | CASSRPRGQADTQYF | TGTGCCAGCAGCCGTCCGAGGGGGCAGGCAGATACGCAGTATTTT
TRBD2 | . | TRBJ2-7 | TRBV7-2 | CASSLEGSGGYEQYF | TGTGCCAGCAGCTTAGAAGGCAGCGGGGGTTACGAGCAGTACTTC
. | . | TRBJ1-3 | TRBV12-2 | CASRPHRGSGNTIYF | TGTGCAAGTCGCCCCCACAGGGGCTCTGGAAACACCATATATTTT
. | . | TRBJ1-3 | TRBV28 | CASSSPVNTIYF | TGTGCCAGCAGTTCGCCGGTAAACACCATATATTTT
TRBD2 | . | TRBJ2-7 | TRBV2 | CASSVGLAGATSSYEQYF | TGTGCCAGCAGTGTCGGGCTAGCGGGGGCTACTAGCTCCTACGAGCAGTACTTC
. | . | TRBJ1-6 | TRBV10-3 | CAIRDSSDNSPLHF | TGTGCCATCAGAGACAGTTCTGATAATTCACCCCTCCACTTT
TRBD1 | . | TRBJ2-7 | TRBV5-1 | CASSTGTGGSYEQYF | TGCGCCAGCAGCACGGGGACAGGGGGGTCCTACGAGCAGTACTTC
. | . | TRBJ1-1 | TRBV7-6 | CASSPGQNTEAFF | TGTGCCAGCAGCCCGGGACAGAACACTGAAGCTTTCTTT
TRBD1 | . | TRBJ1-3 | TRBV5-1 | CASKGQVSSGNTIYF | TGCGCCAGCAAAGGACAGGTCTCCTCTGGAAACACCATATATTTT
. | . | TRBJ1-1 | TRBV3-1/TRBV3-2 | CASSQDWGTLNTEAFF | TGTGCCAGCAGCCAAGACTGGGGGACTCTGAACACTGAAGCTTTCTTT
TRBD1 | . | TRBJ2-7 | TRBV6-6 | CASSYIRGPYEQYF | TGTGCCAGCAGTTATATTAGGGGGCCCTACGAGCAGTACTTC
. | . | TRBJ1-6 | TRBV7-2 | CASSLAGGGSPLHF | TGTGCCAGCAGCTTAGCTGGTGGCGGTTCACCCCTCCACTTT
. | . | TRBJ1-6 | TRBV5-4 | CASSLGRGSQSPLHF | TGTGCCAGCAGCTTGGGGAGGGGATCCCAATCACCCCTCCACTTT
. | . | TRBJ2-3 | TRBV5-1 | CASSNGVPTDTQYF | TGCGCCAGCAGCAACGGGGTTCCTACGGATACGCAGTATTTT
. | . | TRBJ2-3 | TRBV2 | CASIGASTDTQYF | TGTGCCAGCATAGGAGCGAGCACAGATACGCAGTATTTT
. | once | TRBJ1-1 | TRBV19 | CASSSENTEAFF | TGTGCCAGTAGTAGCGAGAACACTGAAGCTTTCTTT
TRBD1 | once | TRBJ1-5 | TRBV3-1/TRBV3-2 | CASSQETGVQPQHF | TGTGCCAGCAGCCAAGAGACAGGGGTTCAGCCCCAGCATTTT
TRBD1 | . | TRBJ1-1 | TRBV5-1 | CASKTLRAGGHEAFF | TGCGCCAGCAAAACCCTACGGGCAGGGGGACATGAAGCTTTCTTT
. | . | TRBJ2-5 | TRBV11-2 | CASSLEPGAGETQYF | TGTGCCAGCAGCTTAGAGCCAGGGGCTGGAGAGACCCAGTACTTC
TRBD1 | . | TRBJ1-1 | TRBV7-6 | CASSRDRVTEAFF | TGTGCCAGCAGTCGGGACAGGGTTACTGAAGCTTTCTTT
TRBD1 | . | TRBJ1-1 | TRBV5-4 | CASRLQGATEAFF | TGTGCCAGCAGATTACAGGGGGCCACTGAAGCTTTCTTT
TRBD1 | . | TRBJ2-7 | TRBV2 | CASSDRGQVGEQYF | TGTGCCAGCAGTGACAGGGGGCAAGTGGGCGAGCAGTACTTC
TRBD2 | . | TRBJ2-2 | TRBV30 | CAWSVFRFSGGPTNTGELFF | TGTGCCTGGAGTGTATTTCGTTTTAGCGGGGGACCGACGAACACCGGGGAGCTGTTTTTT
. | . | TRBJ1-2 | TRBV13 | CASSLGAGPGYTF | TGTGCCAGCAGCTTAGGTGCAGGGCCTGGCTACACCTTC
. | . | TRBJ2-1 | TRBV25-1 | CASSERGIDNEQFF | TGTGCCAGCAGTGAACGCGGGATCGACAATGAGCAGTTCTTC
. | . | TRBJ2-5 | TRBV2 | CASSEWGRVTKTQYF | TGTGCCAGCAGTGAGTGGGGCAGGGTGACAAAGACCCAGTACTTC
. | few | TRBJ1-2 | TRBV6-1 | CASSEDGGYGYTF | TGTGCCAGCAGTGAAGACGGTGGCTATGGCTACACCTTC
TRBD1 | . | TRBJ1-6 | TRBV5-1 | CASRSSDDRVSEPLHF | TGCGCCAGCAGGTCCTCAGACGACAGGGTTTCAGAACCCCTCCACTTT
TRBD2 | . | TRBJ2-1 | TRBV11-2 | CASSFSGGAGNEQFF | TGTGCCAGCAGCTTTAGCGGGGGGGCCGGGAATGAGCAGTTCTTC
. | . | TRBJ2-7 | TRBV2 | CASSQGKGPYEQYF | TGTGCCAGCAGCCAGGGAAAGGGGCCCTACGAGCAGTACTTC
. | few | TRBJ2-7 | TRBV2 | CASKDSSYSPYEQYF | TGTGCCAGCAAGGACAGTTCATACTCCCCCTACGAGCAGTACTTC
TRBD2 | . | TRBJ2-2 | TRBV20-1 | CSASSSGGVIGELFF | TGCAGTGCTAGTAGTAGCGGGGGGGTAATCGGGGAGCTGTTTTTT
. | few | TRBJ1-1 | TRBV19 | CASSPTGTTEAFF | TGTGCCAGTAGCCCCACAGGGACCACTGAAGCTTTCTTT
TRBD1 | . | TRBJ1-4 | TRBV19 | CASSTTGGAEEKLFF | TGTGCCAGTAGTACTACAGGGGGCGCAGAGGAAAAACTGTTTTTT
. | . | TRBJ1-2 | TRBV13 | CASSNNTGVPDEDYGYTF | TGTGCCAGCAGCAACAACACCGGGGTTCCGGACGAGGACTATGGCTACACCTTC
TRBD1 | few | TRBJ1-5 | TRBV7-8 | CASSGTGDQPQHF | TGTGCCAGCAGCGGGACAGGAGATCAGCCCCAGCATTTT
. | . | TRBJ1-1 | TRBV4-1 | CASSQDRGAARNTEAFF | TGCGCCAGCAGCCAAGATCGGGGGGCAGCCCGGAACACTGAAGCTTTCTTT
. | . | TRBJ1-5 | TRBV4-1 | CASSQTVNSNQPQHF | TGCGCCAGCAGCCAGACAGTGAATAGCAATCAGCCCCAGCATTTT
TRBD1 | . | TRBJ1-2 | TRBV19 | CASSERGGLDYGYTF | TGTGCCAGTTCGGAGAGAGGGGGCTTGGACTATGGCTACACCTTC
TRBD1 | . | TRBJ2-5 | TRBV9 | CASSVSGTGYETQYF | TGTGCCAGCAGCGTAAGTGGGACAGGGTATGAGACCCAGTACTTC
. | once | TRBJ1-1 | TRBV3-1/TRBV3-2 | CASSQQGVRQNDTFF | TGTGCCAGCAGCCAACAAGGCGTGAGACAGAATGATACTTTCTTT
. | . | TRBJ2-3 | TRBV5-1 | CASSLVGGKDTQYF | TGCGCCAGCAGCTTGGTGGGGGGTAAAGATACGCAGTATTTT
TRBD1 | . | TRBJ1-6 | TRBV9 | CASSTTGQGLNSPLHF | TGTGCCAGCAGCACCACGGGACAGGGTCTGAATTCACCCCTCCACTTT
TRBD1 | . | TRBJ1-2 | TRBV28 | CASRGQGVRGYTF | TGTGCCAGCAGGGGACAGGGGGTACGTGGCTACACCTTC
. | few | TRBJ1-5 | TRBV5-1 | CASSLGEASNQPQHF | TGCGCCAGCAGCTTGGGTGAGGCGAGCAATCAGCCCCAGCATTTT